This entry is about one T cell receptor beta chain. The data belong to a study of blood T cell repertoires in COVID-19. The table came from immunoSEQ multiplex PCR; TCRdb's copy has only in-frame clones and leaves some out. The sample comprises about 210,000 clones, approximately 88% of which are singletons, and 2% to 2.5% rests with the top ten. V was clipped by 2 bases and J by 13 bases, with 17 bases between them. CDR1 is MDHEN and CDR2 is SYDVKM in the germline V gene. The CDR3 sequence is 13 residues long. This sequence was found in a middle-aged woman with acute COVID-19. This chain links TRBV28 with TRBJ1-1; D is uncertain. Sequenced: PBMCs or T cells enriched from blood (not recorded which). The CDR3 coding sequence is TGTGCCAGCAGTTTAGGCCAGCCGGGTAATGGTTTCTTT. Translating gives CASSLGQPGNGFF. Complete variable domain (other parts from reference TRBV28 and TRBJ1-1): DVKVTQSSRYLVKRTGEKVFLECVQDMDHENMFWYRQDPGLGLRLIYFSYDVKMKEKGDIPEGYSVSREKKERFSLILESASTNQTSMYLCASSLGQPGNGFFGQGTRLTVV.